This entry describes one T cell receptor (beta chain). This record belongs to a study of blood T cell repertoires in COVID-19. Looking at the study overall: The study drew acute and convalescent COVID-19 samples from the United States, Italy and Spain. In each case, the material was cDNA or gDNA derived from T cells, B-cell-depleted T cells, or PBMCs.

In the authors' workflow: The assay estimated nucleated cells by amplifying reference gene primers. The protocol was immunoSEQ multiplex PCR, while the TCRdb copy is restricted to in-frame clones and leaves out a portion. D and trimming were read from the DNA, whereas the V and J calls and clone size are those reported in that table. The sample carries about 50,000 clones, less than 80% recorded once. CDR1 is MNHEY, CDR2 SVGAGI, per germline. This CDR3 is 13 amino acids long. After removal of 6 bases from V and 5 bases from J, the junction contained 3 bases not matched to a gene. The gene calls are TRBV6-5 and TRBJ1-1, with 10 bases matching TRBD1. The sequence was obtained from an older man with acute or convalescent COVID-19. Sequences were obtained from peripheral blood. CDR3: CASSGTGDTEAFF. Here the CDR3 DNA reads TGTGCCAGCAGCGGGACAGGGGATACTGAAGCTTTCTTT.